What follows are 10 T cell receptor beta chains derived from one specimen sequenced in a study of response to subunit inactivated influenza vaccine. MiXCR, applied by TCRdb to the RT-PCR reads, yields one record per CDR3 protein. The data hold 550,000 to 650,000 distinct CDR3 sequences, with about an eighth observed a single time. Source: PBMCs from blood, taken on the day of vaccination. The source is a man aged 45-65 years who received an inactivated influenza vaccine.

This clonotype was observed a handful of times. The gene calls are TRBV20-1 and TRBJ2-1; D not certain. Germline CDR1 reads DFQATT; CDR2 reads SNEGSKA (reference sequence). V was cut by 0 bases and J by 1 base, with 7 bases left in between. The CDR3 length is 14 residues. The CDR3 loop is CSARDRASYNEQFF. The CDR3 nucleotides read TGCAGTGCTAGAGATCGGGCTTCCTACAATGAGCAGTTCTTC.

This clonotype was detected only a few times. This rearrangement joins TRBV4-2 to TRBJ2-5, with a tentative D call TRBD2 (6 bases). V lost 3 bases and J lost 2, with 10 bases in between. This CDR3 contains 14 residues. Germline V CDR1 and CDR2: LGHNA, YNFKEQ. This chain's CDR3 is CASSHRTKQETQYF. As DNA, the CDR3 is TGTGCCAGCAGCCATAGGACTAAACAAGAGACCCAGTACTTC.

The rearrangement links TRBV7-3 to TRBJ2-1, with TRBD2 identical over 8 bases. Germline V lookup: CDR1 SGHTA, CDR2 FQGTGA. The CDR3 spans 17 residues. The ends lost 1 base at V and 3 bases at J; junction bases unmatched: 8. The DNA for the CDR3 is TGTGCCAGCAGCTTAAACCCCCTAGCGGGTGGCTACAATGAGCAGTTCTTC. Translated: CASSLNPLAGGYNEQFF.

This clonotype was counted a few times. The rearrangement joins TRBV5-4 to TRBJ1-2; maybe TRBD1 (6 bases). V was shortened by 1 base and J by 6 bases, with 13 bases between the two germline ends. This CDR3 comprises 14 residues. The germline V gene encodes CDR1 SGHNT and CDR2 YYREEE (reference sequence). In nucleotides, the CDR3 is TGTGCCAGCAGCTTGCAGGGGCTAGGGGATGGCTACACCTTC. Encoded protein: CASSLQGLGDGYTF.

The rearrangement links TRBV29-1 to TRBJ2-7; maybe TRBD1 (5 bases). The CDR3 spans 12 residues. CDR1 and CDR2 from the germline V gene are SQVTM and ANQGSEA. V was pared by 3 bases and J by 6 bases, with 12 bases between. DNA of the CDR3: TGCAGCGTTGATTTCAGGGCCGGCGAGCAGTACTTC. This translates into CSVDFRAGEQYF.

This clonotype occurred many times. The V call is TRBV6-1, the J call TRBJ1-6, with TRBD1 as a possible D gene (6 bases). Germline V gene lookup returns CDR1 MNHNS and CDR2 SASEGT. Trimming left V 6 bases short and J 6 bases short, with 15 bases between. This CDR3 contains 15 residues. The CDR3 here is CASRRQGTFNSPLHF. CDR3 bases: TGTGCCAGCAGACGGCAGGGGACCTTTAATTCACCCCTCCACTTT.

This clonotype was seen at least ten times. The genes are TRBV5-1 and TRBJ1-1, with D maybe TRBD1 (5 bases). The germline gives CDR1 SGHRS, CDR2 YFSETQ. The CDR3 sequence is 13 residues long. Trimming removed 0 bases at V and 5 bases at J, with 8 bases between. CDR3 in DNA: TGCGCCAGCAGCTTGGAATGGGGGACTGAAGCTTTCTTT. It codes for CASSLEWGTEAFF.

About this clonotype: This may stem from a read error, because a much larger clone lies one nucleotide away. The CDR3 here is CVSSVGISGSRYEQYF. CDR3 DNA sequence: TGTGTCAGCAGCGTAGGAATTAGCGGGAGTCGCTACGAGCAGTACTTC. This rearrangement joins TRBV9 to TRBJ2-7; the match to TRBD2 covers 9 bases. Per the germline V gene, CDR1 is SGDLS and CDR2 is YYNGEE. CDR3 length equals 16 residues.

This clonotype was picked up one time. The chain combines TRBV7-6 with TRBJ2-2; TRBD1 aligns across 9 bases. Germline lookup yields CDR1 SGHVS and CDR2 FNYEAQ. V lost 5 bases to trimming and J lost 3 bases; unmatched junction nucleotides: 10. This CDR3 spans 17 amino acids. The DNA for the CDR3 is TGTGCCAGCAGCCACCCCCGGGACAGGGTACACACCGGGGAGCTGTTTTTT. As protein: CASSHPRDRVHTGELFF.

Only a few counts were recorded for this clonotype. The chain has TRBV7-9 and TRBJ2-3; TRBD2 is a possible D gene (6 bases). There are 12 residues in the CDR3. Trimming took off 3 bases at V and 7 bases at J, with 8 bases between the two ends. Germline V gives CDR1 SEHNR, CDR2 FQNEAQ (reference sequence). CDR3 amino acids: CASSLGGNTQYF. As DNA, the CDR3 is TGTGCCAGCAGCTTGGGGGGAAATACGCAGTATTTT.